The rows below give T cell receptor beta chains drawn from one sample of a study of T cell clusters in autoimmune cytopenias. TCRdb reprocessed the multiplex PCR reads and reports one entry per CDR3 protein, with no DNA. The sample features 7,000 to 10,000 distinct CDR3 sequences, with approximately 5.4% in its top ten. Sequencing was carried out using peripheral blood. These receptors all come from a human donor with an autoimmune cytopenia or autoimmune hepatitis (not recorded which). The CDR3 runs from the conserved cysteine through the conserved F or W. Only some rows state a clone size, as once, few, many or a class for expanded clones.

>NA|TRBV14|TRBJ2-1
CASSHWLAGSYNEQFF
>NA|TRBV30|TRBJ1-1
CAWTRGLDTEAFF
>NA|TRBV10-3|TRBJ2-4
CAISETLQGTRVQLAKNIQYF
>medium-sized|TRBV27|TRBJ2-1
CASSRGLAGGLTGHEQFF
>NA|TRBV18|TRBJ2-1
CASSPQRGPYNEQFF
>medium-sized|TRBV15|TRBJ2-2
CATSRDRGFGELFF
>large|TRBV19|TRBJ1-5
CASSPRQGNNQPQHF
>NA|TRBV24-1|TRBJ2-2
CATSDPMTSTGELFF
>NA|TRBV28|TRBJ1-5
CASRRGGNQPQHF
>NA|TRBV20-1|TRBJ2-3
CSVGGTGERTDTQYF
>medium-sized|TRBV12-3/TRBV12-4|TRBJ2-3
CASSSGLAGSTDTQYF
>NA|TRBV19|TRBJ2-7
CASSQTQGQGAYEQYF
>NA|TRBV20-1|TRBJ2-7
CSARDKSGSPHEQYF